This T cell receptor (beta chain) emerged from a study of blood T cells in healthy people across ages (dated by TCRdb to 2015 to 2017). For the wider study: Template switching captured roughly one uniquely barcoded TCR beta cDNA molecule per two T cells in model experiments. Using deep sequencing normalized with unique cDNA molecular identifiers, the study measured how TCR beta repertoire diversity changes with age. To avoid experimental bias, donors of different ages were randomly spread across the sequencing lanes. Four age groups were formed from the donors: young (average roughly 16 years), middle-aged (roughly 38), aged (62) and long-lived (82). Two additional independent replicas of 1 million unique cDNA reads from the same blood draw were analyzed for two donors (one aged 18 to 30 and one aged 80 or older).

Beyond this particular receptor, the publication reports: Compared with the aged group, more naive CD4+ T cells, fewer expanded clones and increased TCR diversity were shown by the long-lived group, suggesting age selection. Because the CMV infection status of the donors was unknown, age-related changes in expanded clonotypes may potentially have been confounded. Observed TCR beta diversity correlated strongly with the percentage of naive T cells measured by flow cytometry. Estimates of total diversity based on one million sequenced T cells were considered lower bounds and underestimates. Because profiling used bulk unsorted PBMCs, naive and antigen-experienced compartments could not be compared conclusively. As age increased, observed TCR beta diversity per million T cells dropped in a roughly linear way, and a significant reduction was already evident by age roughly 40.

Worth noting for this clonotype: It lacks a known antigen. Base qualities are not recorded, but no much larger clone differs from it by a single base.

To prepare the library, 5' RACE was applied. Instrument on record: Illumina HiSeq 2500. A second PCR of 7 to 11 cycles was run with a J-beta primer mix and a sample-barcoded 5' primer. A unique molecular identifier was introduced onto each TCR beta cDNA molecule by a template-switch 5' adaptor carrying 12 random nucleotides. At least 2.5 million CDR3-containing paired-end reads were obtained from each sample. The Mint cDNA synthesis kit, primed by a TRBC-specific oligonucleotide, was used to synthesize first-strand cDNA from all RNA. After uracil-DNA glycosylase treatment, a first 18-cycle PCR used universal primers M1SS and BC2_uni_R on all cDNA. The original pipeline was this. For normalization, 1 million high-quality reads were randomly selected from each sample, with every read carrying a distinct molecular identifier. Reads sharing molecular identifiers were discarded rather than binned into consensus sequences. MiTCR, run with a Q25 quality threshold and the strictest error-elimination algorithm, handled CDR3 identification, clonotype clustering and error correction. Lower-bound total TCR beta diversity was estimated with a nonparametric unseen species model using Euler transformation. The public sequencing data were trimmed at Q25 with fastp and processed into clonotypes with MiXCR by TCRdb, which kept only in-frame beta chains. Rows merge per CDR3 protein into single entries with the most common DNA and genes. It is TCRdb's table, rather than the study itself, that gives the V and J calls and clone size. This sample is represented by about 650,000 distinct CDR3 sequences; about 30% of them were singletons. The ten top clones hold 15% to 17% of the sample.

CDR1 and CDR2 are read off the germline V gene as SGHRS and YFSETQ. Including the terminal cysteine and phenylalanine, the CDR3 comprises 14 residues. CDR3 DNA only is kept here, 42 bases in frame from base 1. The donors were under 40 Caucasian individuals from Russia, aged roughly 6 to 100 years, who were systemically healthy. Each donor gave around 9.5 milliliters of peripheral blood, collected into EDTA-treated Vacutainer tubes. Ficoll-Paque density-gradient centrifugation was used to isolate PBMCs, with at least 7 million per sample. Trizol reagent was used to extract total RNA from the PBMCs, yielding at least 6 micrograms per sample. Naive CD45RAhigh/CD27high T cell percentages were measured by flow cytometry on a PBMC aliquot from every donor.

The TCR was taken from a woman aged 80 or over in good health. Donor details come from another sample of the same person, matched by shared clones. The sequencing sample was made of blood. Recombination connected TRBV5-1 to TRBJ2-5, with the D segment identity uncertain. The tail of the sequence fits TRBJ2-4 better, so the J call may be wrong. The CDR3 reads as follows: CASSLAPLKNIQYF. The DNA reads as follows: TGCGCCAGCAGCTTGGCGCCGCTGAAAAACATTCAGTACTTC.